The clone carrying this T cell receptor beta chain occurred many times. Its antigen is not identified. RNA transcripts yielded amplified TCR beta CDR3 regions. In the first-round RT-PCR of the TCR CDR3, the HTBI primer set was used. TCRdb re-called the multiplex PCR reads with MiXCR, one entry per CDR3 protein. The data hold 550,000 to 600,000 distinct CDR3 sequences, with roughly 50% observed a single time. This sample was taken from a study of T cells in Graves' hyperthyroidism and ophthalmopathy. Broader study findings: For ophthalmopathy, model prediction preceded onset by a median about 6.2 months.

Uncontrolled infection, other autoimmune disease, pregnancy or lactation led to exclusion. V shed 3 bases and J shed 3 bases, with 9 bases lying between them. The CDR3 loop spans 13 amino acids. Germline lookup yields CDR1 LNHDA and CDR2 SQIVND (reference sequence). The sample comprised peripheral blood or thyroid tissue (not recorded which). The clonotype originates from an adult woman with Graves' disease, either hyperthyroidism or ophthalmopathy (not recorded which). The V gene is TRBV19, the J gene TRBJ2-7; D remains ambiguous. CDR3 region: CASSIVSFYEQYF. The CDR3 DNA reads as TGTGCCAGTAGTATCGTGTCTTTCTACGAGCAGTACTTC. Full variable domain (rest looked up from reference TRBV19 and TRBJ2-7): DGGITQSPKYLFRKEGQNVTLSCEQNLNHDAMYWYRQDPGQGLRLIYYSQIVNDFQKGDIAEGYSVSREKKESFPLTVTSAQKNPTAFYLCASSIVSFYEQYFGPGTRLTVT.